This T cell receptor beta chain derives from a study of shared clonotypes between healthy human individuals. Study-level background: Used for every donor were three CD4 naive, three CD4 memory, two CD8 naive and one CD8 memory plate. Points from the study as a whole: Among a handful of donors, roughly 5.4% of naive CD4 clonotypes were found in common.

V shed 5 bases and J shed 2 bases, with 17 bases lying between them. The CDR3 loop spans 16 amino acids. The germline V gene encodes CDR1 SGHRS and CDR2 YFSETQ. Only CD45RO-negative cells positively selected for CCR7 counted as naive CD8 cells, so terminally differentiated effector memory CD45RA+ cells were excluded. Remarks on this clone: Its antigen is still unknown.

In the original analysis: Junction-only sequences without quality scores came from ImmunoSEQ, so filtering differed. The protocol was immunoSEQ multiplex PCR, while the TCRdb copy is restricted to in-frame clones and leaves out a portion. V and J calls and clone size come straight from that table; D and trimming were deduced from the DNA. This table holds roughly 2,000,000 clones, about 95% found once. Sequenced: naive CD8+ T cells sorted from blood. This sequence was found in a man younger than 30 in good health. The chain links TRBV5-1 to TRBJ1-5, with D possibly being TRBD1 (5 bases). The chain's CDR3 is CASRARQGCGNQPQHF. The DNA of the CDR3 is TGCGCCAGCAGGGCCCGCCAGGGATGTGGCAATCAGCCCCAGCATTTT.